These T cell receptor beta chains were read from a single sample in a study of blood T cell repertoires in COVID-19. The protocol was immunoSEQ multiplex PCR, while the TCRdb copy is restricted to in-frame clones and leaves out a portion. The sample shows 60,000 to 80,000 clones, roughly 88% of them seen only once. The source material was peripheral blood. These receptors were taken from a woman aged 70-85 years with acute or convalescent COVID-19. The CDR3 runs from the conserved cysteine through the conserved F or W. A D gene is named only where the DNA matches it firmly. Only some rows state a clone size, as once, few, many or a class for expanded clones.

CDR3 protein: CASSSLTSGGAGEQYF; CDR3 DNA: TGTGCCAGCTCTTCCCTGACTAGCGGGGGGGCGGGGGAGCAGTACTTC; D gene: TRBD2; V gene: TRBV18; clone size: .; J gene: TRBJ2-7
CDR3 protein: CASSLGLKETQYF; CDR3 DNA: TGTGCCAGCAGCCTGGGACTTAAAGAGACCCAGTACTTC; D gene: .; V gene: TRBV3-1/TRBV3-2; clone size: .; J gene: TRBJ2-5
CDR3 protein: CASSFLLFGGTGELFF; CDR3 DNA: TGTGCCAGCAGCTTCTTGTTATTCGGGGGCACCGGGGAGCTGTTTTTT; D gene: .; V gene: TRBV27; clone size: .; J gene: TRBJ2-2
CDR3 protein: CASSPGDLYNSPLHF; CDR3 DNA: TGTGCCAGCAGCCCAGGGGACCTCTATAATTCACCCCTCCACTTT; D gene: .; V gene: TRBV9; clone size: .; J gene: TRBJ1-6
CDR3 protein: CSARDFEKLFF; CDR3 DNA: TGCAGTGCGCGGGACTTTGAAAAACTGTTTTTT; D gene: .; V gene: TRBV20-1; clone size: .; J gene: TRBJ1-4
CDR3 protein: CASSLRSGGALGSYNEQFF; CDR3 DNA: TGTGCCAGCAGCTTGAGGAGCGGGGGGGCCCTCGGCTCCTACAATGAGCAGTTCTTC; D gene: TRBD2; V gene: TRBV7-2; clone size: few; J gene: TRBJ2-1
CDR3 protein: CASSATGTSRMNTEAFF; CDR3 DNA: TGTGCCAGTAGTGCGACAGGGACGTCGCGTATGAACACTGAAGCTTTCTTT; D gene: TRBD1; V gene: TRBV19; clone size: .; J gene: TRBJ1-1
CDR3 protein: CASSQAGGQGQPQHF; CDR3 DNA: TGCGCCAGCAGCCAAGCGGGGGGGCAGGGGCAGCCCCAGCATTTT; D gene: .; V gene: TRBV4-1; clone size: once; J gene: TRBJ1-5
CDR3 protein: CAISGERGRSPLHF; CDR3 DNA: TGTGCCATCAGTGGTGAGAGGGGGCGATCACCCCTCCACTTT; D gene: TRBD1; V gene: TRBV10-3; clone size: .; J gene: TRBJ1-6
CDR3 protein: CSASYQGEKLFF; CDR3 DNA: TGCAGTGCTAGTTATCAGGGAGAAAAACTGTTTTTT; D gene: .; V gene: TRBV20-1; clone size: .; J gene: TRBJ1-4
CDR3 protein: CASSLMAGGLHEQFF; CDR3 DNA: TGTGCCAGCAGCTTAATGGCGGGGGGGCTGCATGAGCAGTTCTTC; D gene: TRBD2; V gene: TRBV5-5; clone size: .; J gene: TRBJ2-1
CDR3 protein: CASRPGGSGPFGEQYF; CDR3 DNA: TGTGCCAGCAGGCCCGGGGGTAGCGGTCCATTCGGGGAGCAGTACTTC; D gene: .; V gene: TRBV27; clone size: .; J gene: TRBJ2-7
CDR3 protein: CASSPGWVNQPQHF; CDR3 DNA: TGTGCCAGCTCACCCGGGTGGGTGAATCAGCCCCAGCATTTT; D gene: .; V gene: TRBV18; clone size: .; J gene: TRBJ1-5
CDR3 protein: CASSPGDTGELFF; CDR3 DNA: TGTGCCAGCAGCCCCGGGGACACCGGGGAGCTGTTTTTT; D gene: .; V gene: TRBV6-2/TRBV6-3; clone size: few; J gene: TRBJ2-2
CDR3 protein: CASRPQGVTNIQYF; CDR3 DNA: TGTGCCAGTAGGCCCCAGGGGGTCACAAACATTCAGTACTTC; D gene: TRBD1; V gene: TRBV19; clone size: few; J gene: TRBJ2-4
CDR3 protein: CASTPGTGGLQPQHF; CDR3 DNA: TGTGCCAGTACCCCCGGGACAGGGGGCCTTCAGCCCCAGCATTTT; D gene: TRBD1; V gene: TRBV19; clone size: .; J gene: TRBJ1-5
CDR3 protein: CASSSGLAGAKETQYF; CDR3 DNA: TGTGCCAGCAGCTCCGGACTAGCGGGGGCCAAAGAGACCCAGTACTTC; D gene: TRBD2; V gene: TRBV5-4; clone size: .; J gene: TRBJ2-5
CDR3 protein: CASKDDKDYGYTF; CDR3 DNA: TGTGCCAGCAAAGATGACAAGGACTATGGCTACACCTTC; D gene: .; V gene: TRBV27; clone size: .; J gene: TRBJ1-2
CDR3 protein: CASSQGTPILNDEQYF; CDR3 DNA: TGTGCCAGCAGCCAGGGGACACCTATCCTGAACGACGAGCAGTACTTC; D gene: .; V gene: TRBV21-1; clone size: .; J gene: TRBJ2-7
CDR3 protein: CASSLRTVSGNTIYF; CDR3 DNA: TGTGCCAGCTCACTTCGGACAGTCTCTGGAAACACCATATATTTT; D gene: .; V gene: TRBV18; clone size: .; J gene: TRBJ1-3
CDR3 protein: CASSFEGTAYGYTF; CDR3 DNA: TGTGCCAGCAGCTTCGAGGGGACAGCATATGGCTACACCTTC; D gene: TRBD1; V gene: TRBV7-8; clone size: .; J gene: TRBJ1-2
CDR3 protein: CASSTRDRNEKLFF; CDR3 DNA: TGTGCCAGCAGCACCCGGGACAGGAATGAAAAACTGTTTTTT; D gene: .; V gene: TRBV21-1; clone size: .; J gene: TRBJ1-4
CDR3 protein: CASSLDRDYYEQYF; CDR3 DNA: TGCGCCAGCAGCTTGGACAGGGACTACTACGAGCAGTACTTC; D gene: .; V gene: TRBV5-1; clone size: .; J gene: TRBJ2-7
CDR3 protein: CASSRLAGGQQFF; CDR3 DNA: TGTGCCAGCAGTCGACTAGCGGGGGGTCAGCAGTTCTTC; D gene: TRBD2; V gene: TRBV12-3/TRBV12-4; clone size: .; J gene: TRBJ2-1
CDR3 protein: CASSQVAGGTGELFF; CDR3 DNA: TGTGCCAGCAGCCAAGTAGCGGGCGGCACCGGGGAGCTGTTTTTT; D gene: TRBD2; V gene: TRBV7-2; clone size: .; J gene: TRBJ2-2
CDR3 protein: CASSQGQNQPQHF; CDR3 DNA: TGTGCCAGCAGCCAAGGGCAGAATCAGCCCCAGCATTTT; D gene: .; V gene: TRBV3-1/TRBV3-2; clone size: few; J gene: TRBJ1-5
CDR3 protein: CASSYSTSGDYEQYF; CDR3 DNA: TGTGCCAGCAGTTACTCGACTAGCGGAGACTACGAGCAGTACTTC; D gene: TRBD2; V gene: TRBV6-2/TRBV6-3; clone size: .; J gene: TRBJ2-7
CDR3 protein: CASSLRAGGDYEQYF; CDR3 DNA: TGTGCCAGCAGCTTGAGGGCAGGGGGCGATTACGAGCAGTACTTC; D gene: TRBD1; V gene: TRBV5-4; clone size: .; J gene: TRBJ2-7
CDR3 protein: CASSLYAQGALYEQYF; CDR3 DNA: TGTGCCAGCAGCCTATACGCCCAGGGGGCGCTTTACGAGCAGTACTTC; D gene: TRBD1; V gene: TRBV7-8; clone size: .; J gene: TRBJ2-7
CDR3 protein: CASSEASVAKNIQYF; CDR3 DNA: TGTGCCAGCAGTGAAGCAAGCGTAGCCAAAAACATTCAGTACTTC; D gene: .; V gene: TRBV6-1; clone size: .; J gene: TRBJ2-4
CDR3 protein: CASSWDSYRSNQPQHF; CDR3 DNA: TGTGCCAGCAGCTGGGACAGTTATCGTTCCAATCAGCCCCAGCATTTT; D gene: TRBD1; V gene: TRBV6-6; clone size: .; J gene: TRBJ1-5
CDR3 protein: CASSLQGDTEAFF; CDR3 DNA: TGTGCCAGCAGTCTACAGGGGGACACTGAAGCTTTCTTT; D gene: TRBD1; V gene: TRBV27; clone size: few; J gene: TRBJ1-1
CDR3 protein: CASSFTGENWPQHF; CDR3 DNA: TGTGCCAGCAGTTTCACAGGGGAGAATTGGCCCCAGCATTTT; D gene: TRBD1; V gene: TRBV6-1; clone size: .; J gene: TRBJ1-5
CDR3 protein: CASSEGSSGTGELFF; CDR3 DNA: TGTGCCAGCAGTGAGGGGAGCAGTGGCACCGGGGAGCTGTTTTTT; D gene: .; V gene: TRBV6-4; clone size: .; J gene: TRBJ2-2
CDR3 protein: CASSLWPGGGNTEAFF; CDR3 DNA: TGTGCCAGCAGTTTATGGCCAGGGGGCGGAAACACTGAAGCTTTCTTT; D gene: TRBD1; V gene: TRBV28; clone size: .; J gene: TRBJ1-1
CDR3 protein: CASSWDRGGYGYTF; CDR3 DNA: TGTGCCAGCAGCTGGGACAGGGGTGGCTATGGCTACACCTTC; D gene: TRBD1; V gene: TRBV7-2; clone size: .; J gene: TRBJ1-2
CDR3 protein: CASSFGGGTEAFF; CDR3 DNA: TGTGCCAGCAGTTTCGGAGGAGGGACTGAAGCTTTCTTT; D gene: .; V gene: TRBV12-3/TRBV12-4; clone size: .; J gene: TRBJ1-1
CDR3 protein: CASSTPGGSSLPNYEQYF; CDR3 DNA: TGTGCCAGCAGTACCCCCGGCGGCAGCTCCCTTCCCAACTACGAGCAGTACTTC; D gene: .; V gene: TRBV28; clone size: .; J gene: TRBJ2-7
CDR3 protein: CASSSPGFTGELFF; CDR3 DNA: TGTGCCAGCAGTTCTCCAGGGTTTACCGGGGAGCTGTTTTTT; D gene: .; V gene: TRBV28; clone size: few; J gene: TRBJ2-2
CDR3 protein: CASSPRTSGGISETQYF; CDR3 DNA: TGCGCCAGCAGCCCCCGGACTAGCGGGGGTATATCGGAGACCCAGTACTTC; D gene: TRBD2; V gene: TRBV4-1; clone size: .; J gene: TRBJ2-5
CDR3 protein: CASSPVIPSSTKRNTF; CDR3 DNA: TGCGCCAGCAGCCCGGTAATCCCTTCCTCGACCAAGCGGAACACCTTC; D gene: .; V gene: TRBV4-1; clone size: .; J gene: TRBJ1-2
CDR3 protein: CASSTVVLGELFF; CDR3 DNA: TGCGCCAGCAGTACTGTGGTACTCGGGGAGCTGTTTTTT; D gene: .; V gene: TRBV5-1; clone size: once; J gene: TRBJ2-2
CDR3 protein: CASIGTGEESYEQYF; CDR3 DNA: TGTGCCAGCATTGGGACAGGCGAAGAATCCTACGAGCAGTACTTC; D gene: TRBD1; V gene: TRBV28; clone size: .; J gene: TRBJ2-7